The clone carrying this TCR beta chain was seen at least ten times. Its specificity is not known. This record comes from a study of T cells in Graves' hyperthyroidism and ophthalmopathy. RNA transcripts gave rise to amplified TCR beta CDR3 regions. When the TCR CDR3 underwent first-round RT-PCR, the HTBI primer set was used. TCRdb re-called the multiplex PCR reads with MiXCR, one entry per CDR3 protein. Counted here are over 250,000 distinct CDR3 sequences, approximately 14% occurring once; the ten biggest clones make up 30% to 35%. Study-wide results and limits: Prediction of ophthalmopathy progression came a median approximately 7 months pre-onset.

This CDR3 has 13 amino acids. V dropped 3 bases and J dropped 0 bases, with 5 bases sitting between them. From germline, CDR1 is LGHDT and CDR2 YNNKEL (reference sequence). Used for diagnoses were clinical symptoms, serum thyroxine and TRAb, thyroid ultrasound and orbital computed tomography. More than 9.5 ml fresh peripheral blood yielded the PBMCs. Sequencing was carried out using blood. The chain links TRBV3-1 to TRBJ1-2; the D is unclear. This TCR was recovered from a woman aged 40 to 50 with Graves' ophthalmopathy. CDR3 DNA sequence: TGTGCCAGCAGCCACCTCGCTAACTATGGCTACACCTTC. It translates to CASSHLANYGYTF.